Below are 25 T cell receptor beta chains sequenced from a single sample in a study of T cells in Graves' hyperthyroidism and ophthalmopathy. The TCR beta CDR3 regions underwent amplification using RNA transcripts as the source. An initial round of RT-PCR targeting the TCR CDR3 relied on the HTBI primer set. TCRdb recomputed calls from the multiplex PCR reads with MiXCR, one row per CDR3 protein. The sample includes about 270,000 distinct CDR3 sequences, over 20% of them seen just once. The specimen sequenced was blood. The receptors originated from a man aged 30 to 45 with Graves' ophthalmopathy.

The chain carries TRBV5-4 and TRBJ2-5; unclear D gene. Trimming cost V 4 bases and J 2 bases, with 12 bases left between them. The CDR3 consists of 14 residues. The germline CDR1 and CDR2 sequences are SGHNT and YYREEE (reference sequence). In DNA, the CDR3 is TGTGCCAGCAGCCCACACGGTGCACAAGAGACCCAGTACTTC. It encodes CASSPHGAQETQYF.

The chain carries TRBV5-1 and TRBJ2-1, with 11 positions matching TRBD2. Germline CDR1 and CDR2: SGHRS and YFSETQ. This CDR3 region has 16 residues. Trimming cost V 1 base and J 5 bases; bases outside gene matches: 5. CDR3 sequence (DNA): TGCGCCAGCAGCTTGCTCGGGACTAGCGGAAACAATGAGCAGTTCTTC. It yields the protein CASSLLGTSGNNEQFF. The full variable domain, with the rest looked up from reference TRBV5-1 and TRBJ2-1, is KAGVTQTPRYLIKTRGQQVTLSCSPISGHRSVSWYQQTPGQGLQFLFEYFSETQRNKGNFPGRFSGRQFSNSRSEMNVSTLELGDSALYLCASSLLGTSGNNEQFFGPGTRLTVL.

This chain connects TRBV12-3 or TRBV12-4 to TRBJ2-1; the D gene is possibly TRBD2 (5 bases). V lost 4 bases to trimming and J lost 7 bases, with 8 bases between them. This CDR3 comprises 12 residues. CDR3 in amino acids: CASSSQRNEQFF. Here the CDR3 DNA reads TGTGCCAGCAGTTCCCAGCGGAATGAGCAGTTCTTC.

In its sample, this clonotype was seen many times. This chain connects TRBV2 to TRBJ1-1; a weak D match, TRBD1 (5 bases). Germline V CDR1 and CDR2: SNHLY, FYNNEI. V dropped 8 bases and J dropped 0 bases, with 16 bases sitting between them. This CDR3 has 15 amino acids. This chain's CDR3 is CASGRGGLMNTEAFF. The CDR3 region has the DNA TGTGCCAGCGGTAGGGGAGGCCTCATGAACACTGAAGCTTTCTTT.

This clonotype was observed many times. The chain links TRBV3-1 to TRBJ1-6, with 8 bases aligning to TRBD1. This CDR3 is built from 16 residues. V shed 4 bases and J 10 bases; nucleotides not matched to a gene: 12. Germline V CDR1 and CDR2: LGHDT, YNNKEL (reference sequence). CDR3 residues: CASSRTGQRGESPLHF. DNA of the CDR3: TGTGCCAGCAGCCGGACAGGGCAGCGCGGGGAATCACCCCTCCACTTT.

This clonotype appeared many times. The chain is built from TRBV12-3 or TRBV12-4 and TRBJ2-3; 9 bases agree with TRBD2. V was clipped by 7 bases and J by 4 bases; unmatched bases: 3. This CDR3 has 13 amino acids. Written as DNA, the CDR3 is TGTGCCAGCACCCGACTAGCGGCAGATACGCAGTATTTT. This codes for CASTRLAADTQYF.

This chain connects TRBV2 to TRBJ2-3, with TRBD2 identical over 11 bases. This CDR3 is 15 amino acids long. Germline CDR1 and CDR2: SNHLY and FYNNEI. With 8 bases clipped from V and 1 base from J, the junction kept 5 bases outside the gene matches. CDR3 DNA: TGTGCCAGCGCTGGTAGCGGGAGGGGCACAGATACGCAGTATTTT. Residues: CASAGSGRGTDTQYF.

This clonotype was found once. The chain carries TRBV6-1 and TRBJ2-7, with no clear D. Germline CDR1 reads MNHNS; CDR2 reads SASEGT. V lost 6 bases to trimming and J lost 3 bases, with 15 bases between them. The CDR3 is made up of 14 amino acids. The CDR3 spells CASRLGSRDYEQYF. The CDR3 DNA is TGTGCCAGCAGACTGGGTAGCCGAGACTACGAGCAGTACTTC.

This clonotype has only a few counts. This sequence joins TRBV6-6 and TRBJ1-4; D not certain. V was clipped by 0 bases and J by 4 bases, with 15 bases between them. The germline gives CDR1 MNHNY, CDR2 SVGAGI (reference sequence). CDR3 length: 17 residues. CDR3 bases: TGTGCCAGCAGTTACTCGGTCCCGGCAGCTGGTAATGAAAAACTGTTTTTT. This translates into CASSYSVPAAGNEKLFF.

This clonotype appeared many times. The J gene is TRBJ2-1, the V gene TRBV7-9, with 13 bases lining up with TRBD2. After removal of 1 base from V and 8 bases from J, the junction contained 5 bases not matched to a gene. This CDR3 has 16 amino acids. CDR1 is SEHNR and CDR2 is FQNEAQ in the germline V gene (reference sequence). CDR3 sequence (DNA): TGTGCCAGCAGCTTAGGGACTAGCGGGAGTGGGGATGAGCAGTTCTTC. Translated: CASSLGTSGSGDEQFF.

This chain connects TRBV2 to TRBJ2-5, with 7 bases identical to TRBD1. After removal of 7 bases from V and 4 bases from J, the junction contained 9 bases not matched to a gene. The germline V gene encodes CDR1 SNHLY and CDR2 FYNNEI. The CDR3 contains 14 residues. CDR3 region: CASTRQGGRETQYF. The CDR3 DNA reads as TGTGCCAGCACTAGACAGGGTGGCCGAGAGACCCAGTACTTC.

This clonotype was counted a few times. This chain joins TRBV11-2 and TRBJ2-7, with 9 bases aligning to TRBD2. The CDR3 is made up of 14 amino acids. V lost 6 bases to trimming and J lost 5 bases; unmatched junction nucleotides: 8. Germline V gene sequence: CDR1 SGHAT, CDR2 FQNNGV. The CDR3 spells CASSPGGGVNEQYF. The CDR3 DNA reads as TGTGCCAGCAGTCCTGGCGGGGGGGTCAACGAGCAGTACTTC.

This clonotype showed up just a few times. The chain couples TRBV12-3 or TRBV12-4 to TRBJ2-4; a possible D gene is TRBD2 (8 bases). This CDR3 has 14 residues. V was clipped by 5 bases and J by 8 bases, with 16 bases between them. CDR3 loop: CASSPRQGLDIQYF. In DNA, the CDR3 is TGTGCCAGCAGTCCTAGACAGGGACTAGACATTCAGTACTTC.

This rearrangement joins TRBV12-3 or TRBV12-4 to TRBJ2-1; 9 bases are shared with TRBD1. This CDR3 region has 16 residues. Trimming cost V 6 bases and J 5 bases; bases outside gene matches: 11. CDR3 in amino acids: CASSSPGTGINNEQFF. The CDR3 DNA follows: TGTGCCAGCAGCTCTCCAGGGACAGGGATCAACAATGAGCAGTTCTTC.

This clonotype was seen only a few times. The rearrangement joins TRBV29-1 to TRBJ2-1; a weak D match, TRBD2 (5 bases). This CDR3 is built from 12 residues. Germline V CDR1 and CDR2: SQVTM, ANQGSEA. CDR3 DNA sequence: TGCTCAGCGGAGGTAGCGCGGAATGAGCAGTTCTTC. Its translation: CSAEVARNEQFF.

This clonotype was counted many times. V and J are TRBV28 and TRBJ1-5, with 7 bases identical to TRBD1. The CDR3 runs to 13 residues. Trimming cost V 6 bases and J 8 bases; bases outside gene matches: 7. Germline-derived CDR1 and CDR2 are MDHEN and SYDVKM. CDR3 loop: CASSRQGFEPQHF. CDR3 in DNA: TGTGCCAGCAGCCGACAGGGCTTCGAGCCCCAGCATTTT.

The sample holds many counts of this clonotype. V and J are TRBV11-2 and TRBJ2-1; D may be TRBD1 (5 bases). The CDR3 is 16 residues long. Germline V gene lookup returns CDR1 SGHAT and CDR2 FQNNGV. With 2 bases removed from V and 10 bases from J, the gap between germline ends came to 21 bases. CDR3 in DNA: TGTGCCAGCAGCTTATCCTCCGGGCAGGGCGTAGGAGAGCAGTTCTTC. Its protein is CASSLSSGQGVGEQFF.

This clonotype was seen repeatedly, ten times or more. The chain uses TRBV3-1 and TRBJ2-7; D gene uncertain. This CDR3 has 14 amino acids. V lost 3 bases, J lost 5 bases, and 14 bases lay in between. The germline V gene encodes CDR1 LGHDT and CDR2 YNNKEL (reference sequence). For the CDR3, the DNA is TGTGCCAGCAGCCACGGTCTTGCATCACACGAGCAGTACTTC. It translates to CASSHGLASHEQYF.

This clonotype appeared many times. This chain uses TRBV28 with TRBJ1-5; D might be TRBD1 (5 bases). Per germline, CDR1 MDHEN and CDR2 SYDVKM. CDR3 size: 15 residues. Deletions cut 5 bases from V and 2 bases from J, with 13 bases between. DNA of the CDR3: TGTGCCAGCAGTACTCGGGGCGCGGGCAATCAGCCCCAGCATTTT. Protein sequence: CASSTRGAGNQPQHF.

In this sample, this clonotype turned up many times. V is TRBV5-1 and J is TRBJ2-7; the D gene is possibly TRBD2 (6 bases). Trimming stripped 0 bases from V and 0 bases from J, with 10 bases between. Germline V CDR1 and CDR2: SGHRS, YFSETQ. The CDR3 runs 15 residues. The CDR3 here is CASSLEPSASYEQYF. The CDR3 DNA is TGCGCCAGCAGCTTGGAGCCTAGCGCCTCCTACGAGCAGTACTTC.

This clonotype was seen more than once but under ten times. The rearrangement uses TRBV5-1 and TRBJ2-1; D uncertain. Germline CDR1 and CDR2: SGHRS and YFSETQ. The CDR3 is 16 amino acids. V dropped 0 bases and J dropped 7 bases, with 17 bases sitting between them. The CDR3 loop is CASSLAVGFLNNEQFF. CDR3 DNA: TGCGCCAGCAGCTTGGCCGTTGGTTTTCTAAATAATGAGCAGTTCTTC.

This clonotype occurred many times. V gene TRBV12-3 or TRBV12-4 combines with J gene TRBJ2-7, with D tentatively TRBD2 (5 bases). Trimming removed 6 bases from V and 1 base from J, with 13 bases in between. The CDR3 consists of 14 residues. The CDR3 sequence: CASRQLLDSYEQYF. The CDR3 bases are TGTGCCAGCAGACAATTACTAGATTCCTACGAGCAGTACTTC.

Many counts were recorded for this clonotype. V gene TRBV28 combines with J gene TRBJ1-1; maybe TRBD1 (5 bases). The CDR3 spans 13 residues. V dropped 4 bases and J dropped 5 bases, with 11 bases sitting between them. Germline-derived CDR1 and CDR2 are MDHEN and SYDVKM. The CDR3: CASSWAGRTEAFF. The CDR3 bases are TGTGCCAGCAGTTGGGCAGGGCGGACTGAAGCTTTCTTT.

The rearrangement joins TRBV9 to TRBJ2-7, with 8 nucleotides matching TRBD2. This CDR3 has 16 residues. Germline V gene lookup returns CDR1 SGDLS and CDR2 YYNGEE. Trimming cost V 4 bases and J 4 bases; bases outside gene matches: 13. The CDR3 loop reads CASSFDLAGDIYEQYF. CDR3 sequence (DNA): TGTGCCAGCAGCTTTGACCTAGCGGGCGATATATACGAGCAGTACTTC.

At least ten counts were recorded for this clonotype. The rearrangement joins TRBV12-3 or TRBV12-4 to TRBJ1-2, with 7 bases matching TRBD1. V was pared by 8 bases and J by 1 base, with 16 bases of the junction left unmatched. The CDR3 extends over 17 amino acids. CDR3 protein: CASGTDRSSAHNYGYTF. DNA of the CDR3: TGTGCCAGCGGTACGGACAGGAGCTCCGCTCATAACTATGGCTACACCTTC.